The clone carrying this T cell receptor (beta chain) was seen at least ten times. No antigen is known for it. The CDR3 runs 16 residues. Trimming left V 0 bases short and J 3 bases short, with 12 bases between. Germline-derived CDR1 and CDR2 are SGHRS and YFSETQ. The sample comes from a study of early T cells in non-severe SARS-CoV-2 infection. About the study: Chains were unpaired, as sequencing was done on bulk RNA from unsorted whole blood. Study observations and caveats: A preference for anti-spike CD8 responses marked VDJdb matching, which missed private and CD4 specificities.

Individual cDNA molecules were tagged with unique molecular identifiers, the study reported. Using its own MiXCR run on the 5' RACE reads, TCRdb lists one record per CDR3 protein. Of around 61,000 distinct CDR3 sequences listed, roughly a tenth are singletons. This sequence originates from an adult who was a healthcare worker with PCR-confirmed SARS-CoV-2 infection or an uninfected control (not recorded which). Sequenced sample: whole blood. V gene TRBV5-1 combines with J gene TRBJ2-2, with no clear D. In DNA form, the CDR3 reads TGCGCCAGCAGCTTGGTTCTAGACTGGGACACCGGGGAGCTGTTTTTT. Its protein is CASSLVLDWDTGELFF.